Listed below are T cell receptor beta chains from one sample, sequenced in a study of T cells in localized non-small cell lung cancer. Repertoires were generated with immunoSEQ multiplex PCR, while TCRdb's copy carries only in-frame clones and drops some. This repertoire shows roughly 20,000 clones, about 81% found once; its top ten account for 2% to 2.5%. The sequencing here drew on peripheral blood, taken before any cancer treatment. All receptors come from a man between 40 and 69 years old with stage I lung adenocarcinoma. Both conserved end residues are part of each CDR3. The order of the fields is J gene, clone size, D gene, V gene, CDR3 DNA, CDR3 protein. The D gene is left open where the match is weak. Some rows mark clone size as missing; the rest say once, few, many or name a class of expanded clone.

J gene: TRBJ1-2
clone size: few
D gene: .
V gene: TRBV2
CDR3 DNA: TGTGCCAGCAGTGAAACAGGGTTAGGGACTAACTATGGCTACACCTTC
CDR3 protein: CASSETGLGTNYGYTF

J gene: TRBJ2-3
clone size: .
D gene: TRBD2
V gene: TRBV5-5
CDR3 DNA: TGTGCCAGCAAAGCCCTCCTAGCGGGAGGACCAGATACGCAGTATTTT
CDR3 protein: CASKALLAGGPDTQYF

J gene: TRBJ2-3
clone size: .
D gene: .
V gene: TRBV21-1
CDR3 DNA: TGTGCCAGCAGCAAAGCGCGGCAAGCTAGCACAGATACGCAGTATTTT
CDR3 protein: CASSKARQASTDTQYF

J gene: TRBJ2-7
clone size: .
D gene: .
V gene: TRBV6-5
CDR3 DNA: TGTGCCAGCAGTTACTCGAGGACTTCCCCCTACGAGCAGTACTTC
CDR3 protein: CASSYSRTSPYEQYF

J gene: TRBJ1-5
clone size: .
D gene: .
V gene: TRBV2
CDR3 DNA: TGTGCCAGCAGTCCCTCGGGGACTCAGCCCCAGCATTTT
CDR3 protein: CASSPSGTQPQHF

J gene: TRBJ1-4
clone size: .
D gene: TRBD1
V gene: TRBV7-2
CDR3 DNA: TGTGCCAGCAGCTCAGGACGACAGGGGAAACTGTTTTTT
CDR3 protein: CASSSGRQGKLFF

J gene: TRBJ2-3
clone size: .
D gene: .
V gene: TRBV4-1
CDR3 DNA: TGCGCCAGCAGCCTCTTAGGGGGGTTCACAGATACGCAGTATTTT
CDR3 protein: CASSLLGGFTDTQYF

J gene: TRBJ1-1
clone size: .
D gene: .
V gene: TRBV2
CDR3 DNA: TGTGCCAGCACGAAATATGAGAACACTGAAGCTTTCTTT
CDR3 protein: CASTKYENTEAFF

J gene: TRBJ2-2
clone size: .
D gene: .
V gene: TRBV7-8
CDR3 DNA: TGTGCCAGCAGCTTAACCAACACCGGGGAGCTGTTTTTT
CDR3 protein: CASSLTNTGELFF

J gene: TRBJ1-4
clone size: .
D gene: TRBD1
V gene: TRBV5-4
CDR3 DNA: TGTGCCAGCAGCAGGACAGGGGCTAATGAAAAACTGTTTTTT
CDR3 protein: CASSRTGANEKLFF

J gene: TRBJ2-7
clone size: .
D gene: .
V gene: TRBV6-5
CDR3 DNA: TGTGCCAGCAGTTACGGGGTGGGGTACGAGCAGTACTTC
CDR3 protein: CASSYGVGYEQYF

J gene: TRBJ2-7
clone size: .
D gene: TRBD1
V gene: TRBV4-3
CDR3 DNA: TGCGCCAGCAGCCAAGTCCTCCGGGACAGGGATACCTACGAGCAGTACTTC
CDR3 protein: CASSQVLRDRDTYEQYF

J gene: TRBJ2-4
clone size: .
D gene: .
V gene: TRBV2
CDR3 DNA: TGTGCCAGCAGTGAAGGATTGGTAGCCAAAAACATTCAGTACTTC
CDR3 protein: CASSEGLVAKNIQYF

J gene: TRBJ2-3
clone size: .
D gene: .
V gene: TRBV7-8
CDR3 DNA: TGTGCCAGCAGCCTTAGGGACCGGGGGTCCACAGATACGCAGTATTTT
CDR3 protein: CASSLRDRGSTDTQYF

J gene: TRBJ1-2
clone size: .
D gene: TRBD1
V gene: TRBV5-1
CDR3 DNA: TGCGCCAGCAGCTCGGGACAGTTTTATGGCTACACCTTC
CDR3 protein: CASSSGQFYGYTF

J gene: TRBJ2-7
clone size: few
D gene: TRBD2
V gene: TRBV28
CDR3 DNA: TGTGCCAGCAGTTTCCACTTGACTAGCGGGAGGGCGCGGGGGGAGTACTTC
CDR3 protein: CASSFHLTSGRARGEYF

J gene: TRBJ2-1
clone size: .
D gene: .
V gene: TRBV7-2
CDR3 DNA: TGTGCCAGCAGCGAACGGTACTCGGATGAGCAGTTCTTC
CDR3 protein: CASSERYSDEQFF

J gene: TRBJ1-3
clone size: .
D gene: .
V gene: TRBV5-6
CDR3 DNA: TGTGCCAGCAGCTCGTTGGAGTCTGGAAACACCATATATTTT
CDR3 protein: CASSSLESGNTIYF

J gene: TRBJ2-7
clone size: .
D gene: TRBD2
V gene: TRBV28
CDR3 DNA: TGTGCCACGGAGCGGGAGGGGCCCGCTTACGAGCAGTACTTC
CDR3 protein: CATEREGPAYEQYF

J gene: TRBJ1-2
clone size: .
D gene: .
V gene: TRBV9
CDR3 DNA: TGTGCCAGCAGCGTAGCTGAAGAGGTCTATGGCTACACCTTC
CDR3 protein: CASSVAEEVYGYTF

J gene: TRBJ1-1
clone size: few
D gene: .
V gene: TRBV7-6
CDR3 DNA: TGTGCCAGCAGCTTTGAGGTTGAGGGGACGGGAATGAACACTGAAGCTTTCTTT
CDR3 protein: CASSFEVEGTGMNTEAFF

J gene: TRBJ2-2
clone size: .
D gene: .
V gene: TRBV5-1
CDR3 DNA: TGCGCCAGCAGCTTGGTCGGGGGCCGGGGCGGGGAGCTGTTTTTT
CDR3 protein: CASSLVGGRGGELFF

J gene: TRBJ2-7
clone size: .
D gene: .
V gene: TRBV7-9
CDR3 DNA: TGTGCCAGCAGCGCCCGCACGGGGGGCTTCCACGAGCAGTACTTC
CDR3 protein: CASSARTGGFHEQYF

J gene: TRBJ2-5
clone size: .
D gene: TRBD1
V gene: TRBV6-1
CDR3 DNA: TGTGCCAGCAGTGCAACAGGGGGCTATGAGACCCAGTACTTC
CDR3 protein: CASSATGGYETQYF

J gene: TRBJ1-2
clone size: .
D gene: .
V gene: TRBV28
CDR3 DNA: TGTGCCAGTTTTTCAAACGAAGCTAACTATGGCTACACCTTC
CDR3 protein: CASFSNEANYGYTF

J gene: TRBJ1-2
clone size: once
D gene: .
V gene: TRBV7-2
CDR3 DNA: TGTGCCAGCAGCCCCGGACAGTTCTATGGCTACACCTTC
CDR3 protein: CASSPGQFYGYTF

J gene: TRBJ1-3
clone size: few
D gene: .
V gene: TRBV4-1
CDR3 DNA: TGCGCCAGCAGCCAACTGGGGGGGGCACGTGGAAACACCATATATTTT
CDR3 protein: CASSQLGGARGNTIYF

J gene: TRBJ2-7
clone size: once
D gene: .
V gene: TRBV4-3
CDR3 DNA: TGCGCCAGCAGCCAAGAATCCCGGGGGACATACGAGCAGTACTTC
CDR3 protein: CASSQESRGTYEQYF

J gene: TRBJ2-5
clone size: .
D gene: .
V gene: TRBV7-3
CDR3 DNA: TGTGCCAGCAGCTTAAATGCCGAAGAGACCCAGTACTTC
CDR3 protein: CASSLNAEETQYF

J gene: TRBJ1-5
clone size: .
D gene: .
V gene: TRBV4-1
CDR3 DNA: TGCGCCAGCAGCCAAGACCCGGTCCGGGATAGCAATCAGCCCCAGCATTTT
CDR3 protein: CASSQDPVRDSNQPQHF

J gene: TRBJ2-4
clone size: .
D gene: .
V gene: TRBV7-3
CDR3 DNA: TGTGCCAGCAGCTTCGGTTTAGGAGACATTCAGTACTTC
CDR3 protein: CASSFGLGDIQYF

J gene: TRBJ2-2
clone size: .
D gene: TRBD1
V gene: TRBV29-1
CDR3 DNA: TGCAGCGCTGAAGGGGGCGGTGGCACCGGGGAGCTGTTTTTT
CDR3 protein: CSAEGGGGTGELFF

J gene: TRBJ2-7
clone size: .
D gene: TRBD2
V gene: TRBV11-2
CDR3 DNA: TGTGCCAGCAGCTTAGTGCGGGAGGTCACCTACGAGCAGTACTTC
CDR3 protein: CASSLVREVTYEQYF

J gene: TRBJ2-3
clone size: .
D gene: .
V gene: TRBV10-3
CDR3 DNA: TGTGCCATCAGTGAGTTAGGGGGAATCGGCACAGATACGCAGTATTTT
CDR3 protein: CAISELGGIGTDTQYF

J gene: TRBJ2-7
clone size: .
D gene: .
V gene: TRBV27
CDR3 DNA: TGTGCCAGCAGTTTCCGGAGATTGGACGAGCAGTACTTC
CDR3 protein: CASSFRRLDEQYF

J gene: TRBJ2-2
clone size: .
D gene: .
V gene: TRBV5-4
CDR3 DNA: TGTGCCAGCAGCTTGGAACAGACGAACACCGGGGAGCTGTTTTTT
CDR3 protein: CASSLEQTNTGELFF

J gene: TRBJ1-1
clone size: once
D gene: .
V gene: TRBV5-1
CDR3 DNA: TGCGCCAGCAGCCTACTCGGGGTGAACACTGAAGCTTTCTTT
CDR3 protein: CASSLLGVNTEAFF

J gene: TRBJ2-7
clone size: .
D gene: .
V gene: TRBV7-9
CDR3 DNA: TGTGCCAGCAGCCCTAGTAGTGGCAGGGGCTTCTACGAGCAGTACTTC
CDR3 protein: CASSPSSGRGFYEQYF

J gene: TRBJ2-4
clone size: .
D gene: .
V gene: TRBV5-1
CDR3 DNA: TGCGCCAGCAGCTTGGGACTAGCCAAAAACATTCAGTACTTC
CDR3 protein: CASSLGLAKNIQYF

J gene: TRBJ1-2
clone size: .
D gene: TRBD1
V gene: TRBV7-9
CDR3 DNA: TGTGCCAGCAGCCCCGGACAGGCAGGGGGCTATGGCTACACCTTC
CDR3 protein: CASSPGQAGGYGYTF

J gene: TRBJ2-1
clone size: .
D gene: .
V gene: TRBV11-1
CDR3 DNA: TGTGCCAGCAGCTTAGCTCGTACGGACAATGAGCAGTTCTTC
CDR3 protein: CASSLARTDNEQFF